The 20 T cell receptor beta chains below were found in one sample sequenced in a study of blood T cell repertoires in COVID-19. Sequencing used immunoSEQ multiplex PCR; TCRdb keeps in-frame clones, though not all of them. The profile shows about 400,000 clones, around 87% of them singletons. Material: PBMCs or T cells enriched from blood (not recorded which). The receptors derive from a woman aged 45-59 years who had recovered from COVID-19.

The chain couples TRBV10-3 to TRBJ1-5; 8 bases agree with TRBD1. The V segment lost 4 bases and the J segment 1 base; nucleotides outside the gene matches: 3. The CDR3 spans 15 residues. Germline assignment: CDR1 ENHRY and CDR2 SYGVKD. The CDR3: CAISGGQGSNQPQHF. Written as DNA, the CDR3 is TGTGCCATCAGTGGAGGACAGGGCAGCAATCAGCCCCAGCATTTT.

This chain uses TRBV6-5 with TRBJ1-1, with D unclear. V lost 8 bases to trimming and J lost 1 base, with 11 bases between them. The germline CDR1 and CDR2 sequences are MNHEY and SVGAGI. CDR3 length equals 13 residues. The CDR3 DNA reads as TGTGCCAGCTCCTTCCGGGAGAACACTGAAGCTTTCTTT. Protein sequence: CASSFRENTEAFF.

The chain combines TRBV4-1 with TRBJ1-2; a possible D gene is TRBD1 (5 bases). Germline CDR1 reads MGHRA; CDR2 reads YSYEKL. Trimming pared 0 bases from V and 5 bases from J, leaving 19 bases between. The CDR3 extends over 17 amino acids. Here the CDR3 reads CASSQDPAGTGQYGYTF. CDR3 nucleotide sequence: TGCGCCAGCAGCCAAGATCCGGCGGGGACGGGCCAGTATGGCTACACCTTC.

The rearrangement links TRBV29-1 to TRBJ1-1; D perhaps matches TRBD1 (5 bases). Per the germline V gene, CDR1 is SQVTM and CDR2 is ANQGSEA. V lost 4 bases, J lost 3 bases, and 12 bases lay in between. The CDR3 length is 13 residues. CDR3 residues: CSVAGGRDTEAFF. The CDR3 DNA is TGCAGCGTTGCCGGTGGCAGGGACACTGAAGCTTTCTTT.

This clone appeared once. This chain connects TRBV18 to TRBJ2-2; maybe TRBD2 (6 bases). This CDR3 region has 15 residues. The V gene's germline CDR1 is KGHSH and CDR2 LQKENI. V lost 3 bases, J lost 4 bases, and 12 bases lay in between. CDR3 coding DNA: TGTGCCAGCTCACCGGTACGGGGGACCACCGGGGAGCTGTTTTTT. This gives the protein CASSPVRGTTGELFF.

Written as DNA, the CDR3 is TGTGCCAGCAGCTCCCGAGCGATCTACGAGCAGTACTTC. It translates to CASSSRAIYEQYF. This chain uses TRBV14 with TRBJ2-7; no clear D gene. The CDR3 loop spans 13 amino acids. V was clipped by 5 bases and J by 3 bases, with 11 bases between them. The germline V gene has CDR1 SGHDN and CDR2 FVKESK.

The chain has TRBV7-9 and TRBJ2-4, with 15 bases fitting TRBD2. J lost 5 bases, V lost 5 bases, and 4 bases had no gene match. This CDR3 has 16 residues. Germline values: CDR1 SEHNR, CDR2 FQNEAQ (reference sequence). The CDR3 DNA is TGTGCCAGCAGCAGGACTAGCGGGGGGGTGGAAAACATTCAGTACTTC. As protein: CASSRTSGGVENIQYF.

The CDR3 bases are TGTGCCAGCAGCCCTCAACAGCTTACTGAAGCTTTCTTT. This sequence encodes CASSPQQLTEAFF. The chain joins TRBV11-2 to TRBJ1-1; D remains ambiguous. The CDR3 length is 13 residues. Germline V lookup: CDR1 SGHAT, CDR2 FQNNGV. V was shortened by 5 bases and J by 5 bases, with 12 bases between the two germline ends.

For the CDR3, the DNA is TGTGCCAGCAGCGTAGGAGGTGGGGCAGGTGGAAACACCATATATTTT. It is translated as CASSVGGGAGGNTIYF. The chain carries TRBV9 and TRBJ1-3; weak D call: TRBD1 (5 bases). V was trimmed by 0 bases and J by 3 bases, leaving 13 bases between them. Germline CDR1 reads SGDLS; CDR2 reads YYNGEE. The CDR3 has 16 residues. Drawing the rest from reference TRBV9 and TRBJ1-3, the complete variable domain is DSGVTQTPKHLITATGQRVTLRCSPRSGDLSVYWYQQSLDQGLQFLIQYYNGEERAKGNILERFSAQQFPDLHSELNLSSLELGDSALYFCASSVGGGAGGNTIYFGEGSWLTVV.

This clone was picked up a small number of times. This chain connects TRBV5-4 to TRBJ1-5; D is unresolved. The length of the CDR3 is 17 residues. CDR1 is SGHNT and CDR2 is YYREEE in the germline V gene (reference sequence). Trimming took off 2 bases at V and 0 bases at J, with 15 bases between the two ends. CDR3 in DNA: TGTGCCAGCAGCTTCCAAGTCAGAGCGAATAGCAATCAGCCCCAGCATTTT. This sequence encodes CASSFQVRANSNQPQHF.

This sequence joins TRBV7-9 and TRBJ1-5, with a weak D call TRBD1 (5 bases). The V gene's germline CDR1 is SEHNR and CDR2 FQNEAQ (reference sequence). The CDR3 runs 17 residues. V was shortened by 1 base and J by 4 bases, with 17 bases between the two germline ends. CDR3 sequence reads: CASSLDGGLTGNQPQHF. In nucleotides, the CDR3 is TGTGCCAGCAGCTTAGATGGCGGTCTTACAGGTAATCAGCCCCAGCATTTT. The full variable domain, with the rest looked up from reference TRBV7-9 and TRBJ1-5, is DTGVSQNPRHKITKRGQNVTFRCDPISEHNRLYWYRQTLGQGPEFLTYFQNEAQLEKSRLLSDRFSAERPKGSFSTLEIQRTEQGDSAMYLCASSLDGGLTGNQPQHFGDGTRLSIL.

The chain links TRBV5-1 to TRBJ2-1, with TRBD2 matching 12 bases. The ends lost 1 base at V and 7 bases at J; junction bases unmatched: 3. The CDR3 is made up of 15 amino acids. CDR1 is SGHRS, CDR2 YFSETQ, per germline. CDR3 loop: CASSLQLAGGNEQFF. CDR3 DNA: TGCGCCAGCAGCTTGCAGCTAGCGGGGGGGAATGAGCAGTTCTTC.

J is TRBJ2-6 and V is TRBV27; no reliable D call. CDR1 and CDR2 from the germline V gene are MNHEY and SMNVEV (reference sequence). This CDR3 has 15 residues. Trimming took 8 bases from V and 2 from J, leaving 13 bases between them. The CDR3 sequence is CASCGLITGANVLTF. CDR3 coding DNA: TGTGCCAGCTGCGGATTAATAACTGGGGCCAACGTCCTGACTTTC. The variable domain in full, with the rest retrieved from reference TRBV27 and TRBJ2-6, is EAQVTQNPRYLITVTGKKLTVTCSQNMNHEYMSWYRQDPGLGLRQIYYSMNVEVTDKGDVPEGYKVSRKEKRNFPLILESPSPNQTSLYFCASCGLITGANVLTFGAGSRLTVL.

J is TRBJ1-2 and V is TRBV11-2; D is ambiguous. This CDR3 is 14 amino acids long. Germline assignment: CDR1 SGHAT and CDR2 FQNNGV. V dropped 0 bases and J dropped 8 bases, with 13 bases sitting between them. The CDR3 spells CASSLDRVTGGYTF. The CDR3 nucleotides are TGTGCCAGCAGCTTAGACCGCGTGACGGGAGGCTACACCTTC.

This clone was found a few times. The CDR3 is CASKKTGVNTEAFF. For the CDR3, the DNA is TGTGCCAGCAAAAAGACAGGGGTGAACACTGAAGCTTTCTTT. The chain combines TRBV2 with TRBJ1-1; 8 bases map to TRBD1. The CDR3 is 14 residues long. Germline CDR1 and CDR2: SNHLY and FYNNEI. V lost 7 bases, J lost 0 bases, and 4 bases stayed unmatched.

This clone has just one count. The chain has TRBV5-5 and TRBJ1-5, with 8 bases fitting TRBD1. Looked up from germline, CDR1 is SGHKS and CDR2 is YYEKEE (reference sequence). CDR3 length equals 14 residues. After removal of 2 bases from V and 7 bases from J, the junction contained 5 bases not matched to a gene. The CDR3 nucleotides are TGTGCCAGCAGCTTTCAGGGGGCGAGCCAGCCCCAGCATTTT. Its translation: CASSFQGASQPQHF. Using reference TRBV5-5 and TRBJ1-5 for the parts outside the CDR3, the full variable domain is DAGVTQSPTHLIKTRGQQVTLRCSPISGHKSVSWYQQVLGQGPQFIFQYYEKEERGRGNFPDRFSARQFPNYSSELNVNALLLGDSALYLCASSFQGASQPQHFGDGTRLSIL.

The V and J genes are TRBV6-6 and TRBJ2-7; TRBD1 is a possible D gene (6 bases). V was trimmed by 7 bases and J by 4 bases, leaving 17 bases between them. Germline lookup yields CDR1 MNHNY and CDR2 SVGAGI (reference sequence). The CDR3 totals 14 residues. CDR3 amino acids: CASTPNRDWYEQYF. CDR3 DNA: TGTGCCAGCACCCCCAACAGGGATTGGTACGAGCAGTACTTC.

J is TRBJ2-1 and V is TRBV7-6, with 13 positions matching TRBD2. There are 15 residues in the CDR3. In germline, CDR1 is SGHVS, CDR2 FNYEAQ. Losses at the gene ends were 5 bases for V and 6 bases for J; bases not matched to a gene: 4. This CDR3 reads CASSTTSGGANEQFF. Here the CDR3 DNA reads TGTGCCAGCAGCACAACTAGCGGGGGGGCCAATGAGCAGTTCTTC.

The gene calls are TRBV23-1 and TRBJ1-3, with D possibly TRBD1 on 5 matching bases. TRBV23-1 is an open reading frame whose function is uncertain. The CDR3 has 15 residues. V was trimmed by 7 bases and J by 2 bases, leaving 15 bases between them. The CDR3 coding sequence is TGCGCCAGCAACCAGGACGGGGGTACTGGAAACACCATATATTTT. It codes for CASNQDGGTGNTIYF.

The V and J genes are TRBV18 and TRBJ1-2; 7 positions agree with TRBD1. Trimming took 3 bases from V and 8 from J; bases not matched to a gene: 6. There are 13 residues in the CDR3. Germline loops: CDR1 KGHSH, CDR2 LQKENI. The CDR3 loop reads CASSPAGQMGYTF. DNA for the CDR3: TGTGCCAGCTCACCTGCGGGACAGATGGGCTACACCTTC. Combining the CDR3 with reference TRBV18 and TRBJ1-2 gives the whole variable domain NAGVMQNPRHLVRRRGQEARLRCSPMKGHSHVYWYRQLPEEGLKFMVYLQKENIIDESGMPKERFSAEFPKEGPSILRIQQVVRGDSAAYFCASSPAGQMGYTFGSGTRLTVV.